The present T cell receptor (beta chain) was sequenced within a study of blood T cells in healthy people across ages. Primed by a sample-barcoded 5' primer and a J-beta primer mix, a second PCR proceeded for 7 to 11 cycles. A 12-random-nucleotide template-switch adaptor tagged each cDNA molecule. From the 5' RACE reads, TCRdb called clonotypes with MiXCR, one entry per CDR3 protein. The sample shows over 450,000 distinct CDR3 sequences, approximately 25% of them seen only once. The CDR3 length is 18 residues. V was shortened by 1 base and J by 12 bases, with 28 bases between the two germline ends. Germline V gene sequence: CDR1 SEHNR, CDR2 FQNEAQ (reference sequence). These data were likewise used in another study, on T cells of mothers and their children. This second study says: Each child contributed about 3 million TCR beta CDR3 reads, while each mother contributed over 8.5 million. Whether related or unrelated, pairs show similar shaping of TCR recombination output by thymic selection. At a sensitivity of roughly 100 clones per million clonotypes, no persistent microchimeric T cell clones appeared.

V and J are TRBV7-9 and TRBJ2-1; either TRBD1 or TRBD2 may supply D (7 bases each). This TCR came from a boy aged 5-17 years in good health. Material for sequencing was blood. The CDR3 coding sequence is TGTGCCAGCAGCTTAGATTGGGGGGGGACAGCCGCCACCGATGCGCAGTTCTTC. It codes for CASSLDWGGTAATDAQFF.